This TCR beta chain is drawn from a study of T-cell reconstitution after alpha-beta-depleted transplantation in children. The germline CDR1 and CDR2 sequences are MDHEN and SYDVKM. Germline trimming cut 5 bases from V and 6 bases from J; bases unmatched to any gene: 5. The CDR3 loop spans 13 amino acids. Preparation of the TCRbeta library used unique molecular identifiers. MiXCR was run by TCRdb on the PCR reads, yielding one entry per CDR3 protein. The repertoire holds nearly 250,000 distinct CDR3 sequences, approximately 8% seen once, with 5% to 7% in the top ten. This clonotype was recorded many times.

The chain carries TRBV28 and TRBJ1-2; 8 bases map to TRBD1. Sequencing used PBMCs, mostly from graft donor cells, obtained 180 days after TCRalphabeta/CD19-depleted stem cell transplant. The source of this sequence is a male patient between 10 and 17 years old who had a stem cell transplant for acute lymphoblastic leukemia, so the T cells may come from the graft donor. CDR3 sequence reads: CASSLWTGNGYTF. CDR3 in DNA: TGTGCCAGCAGTCTTTGGACAGGGAATGGCTACACCTTC.